This T cell receptor beta chain was documented in a study of OX40 agonist ivuxolimab in advanced cancers. Here immunoSEQ multiplex PCR was the method, and the copy in TCRdb shows in-frame clones only, minus some. The sample records tens of thousands of clones, 86% being singletons. The CDR3 totals 14 residues. The V end lost 3 bases, the J end lost 0 bases, and 7 bases lay between the germline ends. CDR1 and CDR2 (germline): LNHDA, SQIVND (reference sequence). Note on this clone: Its antigen remains unidentified.

General study findings and limits: CD8+ T cells (on average) carried more expanded clones than CD4+ T cells.

The chain is built from TRBV19 and TRBJ2-3, with a tentative D call TRBD1 (6 bases). The sequencing here drew on CD4+ or CD8+ T cells sorted from blood, taken in a trial of the OX40 agonist ivuxolimab. The sequence was obtained from an adult with an advanced solid tumor such as melanoma, head and neck, liver or kidney cancer. CDR3 residues: CASSIQGSTDTQYF. The CDR3 DNA reads TGTGCCAGTAGTATTCAGGGGAGCACAGATACGCAGTATTTT.